The sequence of this T cell receptor beta chain was determined in a study of cytomegalovirus exposure and HLA in healthy donors. V lost 5 bases to trimming and J lost 5 bases, with 19 bases between them. The CDR3 extends over 16 amino acids. Germline values: CDR1 SNHLY, CDR2 FYNNEI. Comment on this clone: The antigen remains unidentified. This specimen includes other DNA sequences encoding the same CDR3.

Study-wide results and caveats: Later analysis placed DRB1 highest and HLA-C lowest in TCR association rates, which differed by HLA locus.

Both 60 Vbeta primers and 13 Jbeta primers went into the PCR. Profiling relied on immunoSEQ multiplex PCR, and the TCRdb table lists in-frame clones only, not all of them. The sample lists approximately 250,000 clones, roughly 84% occurring once. The chain links TRBV2 to TRBJ1-5, with D maybe TRBD1 (6 bases). The receptor was derived from a girl aged 2 to 9 in good health and CMV-seronegative. Source material: PBMCs. CDR3 protein: CASSQQMTGFHQPQHF. In nucleotides, the CDR3 is TGTGCCAGCAGTCAACAAATGACAGGATTTCATCAGCCCCAGCATTTT.